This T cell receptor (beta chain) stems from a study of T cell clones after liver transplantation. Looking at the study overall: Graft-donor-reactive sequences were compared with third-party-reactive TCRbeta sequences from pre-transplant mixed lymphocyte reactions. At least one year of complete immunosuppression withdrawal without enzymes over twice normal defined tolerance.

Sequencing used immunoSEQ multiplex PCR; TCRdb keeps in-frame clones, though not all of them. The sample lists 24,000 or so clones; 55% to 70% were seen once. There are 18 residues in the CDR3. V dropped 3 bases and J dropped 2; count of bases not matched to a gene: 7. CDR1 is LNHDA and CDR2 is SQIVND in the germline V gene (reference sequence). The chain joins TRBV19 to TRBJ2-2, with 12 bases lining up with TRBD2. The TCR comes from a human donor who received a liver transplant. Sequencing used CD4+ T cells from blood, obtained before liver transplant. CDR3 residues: CASSIDASGGENTGELFF. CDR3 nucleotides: TGTGCCAGTAGTATTGACGCTAGCGGGGGGGAAAACACCGGGGAGCTGTTTTTT.